The 15 T cell receptor beta chains below come from one sample, sequenced in a study of blood T cell repertoires in COVID-19. Produced via immunoSEQ multiplex PCR; TCRdb's table is partial and in-frame only. The repertoire holds approximately 60,000 clones, 65% to 85% seen once, with approximately 19% in the top ten. Source material: peripheral blood. These receptors were collected from a man aged 70 or older with active COVID-19.

The rearrangement uses TRBV5-1 and TRBJ1-1, with a weak D call TRBD1 (6 bases). The CDR3 spans 15 residues. Germline V gives CDR1 SGHRS, CDR2 YFSETQ. V lost 0 bases to trimming and J lost 7 bases, with 16 bases between them. The DNA of the CDR3 is TGCGCCAGCAGCTTGGAAGCCGGGACATTCGGTGAAGCTTTCTTT. Its protein is CASSLEAGTFGEAFF.

The V and J genes are TRBV7-2 and TRBJ2-7; 13 bases fit TRBD2. The CDR3 extends over 15 amino acids. Germline CDR1 reads SGHTA; CDR2 reads FQGNSA. The trim removed 5 bases at V and 2 bases at J, leaving 3 bases unmatched. The CDR3 is CASSTGTSGTYEQYF. The CDR3 region has the DNA TGTGCCAGCAGCACCGGGACTAGCGGGACCTACGAGCAGTACTTC.

CDR3 sequence (DNA): TGTGCCATCAGTGAGTCTAAAAGCAATCAGCCCCAGCATTTT. It is translated as CAISESKSNQPQHF. The chain has TRBV10-3 and TRBJ1-5, with no clear D. The V gene's germline CDR1 is ENHRY and CDR2 SYGVKD. This CDR3 comprises 14 residues. The germline V and J ends were trimmed by 0 bases and 1 base, with 4 bases remaining between them.

The rearrangement links TRBV7-6 to TRBJ2-5, with 8 positions matching TRBD1. The V and J ends lost 5 bases and 1 base, in that order; junction bases with no gene match: 9. The CDR3 is 16 amino acids. Germline CDR1 and CDR2: SGHVS and FNYEAQ. The CDR3 loop is CASSPRTGIFQETQYF. In nucleotides, the CDR3 is TGTGCCAGCAGCCCACGGACAGGGATCTTCCAAGAGACCCAGTACTTC.

The J gene is TRBJ2-1, the V gene TRBV3-1 (or the pseudogene TRBV3-2); TRBD2 agrees at 11 bases. The length of the CDR3 is 15 residues. With 4 bases clipped from V and 5 bases from J, the junction kept 4 bases outside the gene matches. Looked up from germline, CDR1 is LGHDT and CDR2 is YNNKEL (reference sequence). CDR3 residues: CASSPGTSGHNEQFF. CDR3 coding DNA: TGTGCCAGCAGCCCGGGGACTAGCGGTCACAATGAGCAGTTCTTC.

The J gene is TRBJ2-2, the V gene TRBV7-9; a weak D match, TRBD2 (6 bases). V lost 3 bases, J lost 3 bases, and 11 bases lay in between. The CDR3 has 15 amino acids. Germline CDR1 reads SEHNR; CDR2 reads FQNEAQ (reference sequence). For the CDR3, the DNA is TGTGCCAGCAGCTTCCACCGGGAGTACACCGGGGAGCTGTTTTTT. Its translation: CASSFHREYTGELFF.

The V gene is TRBV5-4, the J gene TRBJ2-3; D may be TRBD2 (5 bases). CDR3 length: 15 residues. With 3 bases removed from V and 4 bases from J, the gap between germline ends came to 15 bases. In germline, CDR1 is SGHNT, CDR2 YYREEE (reference sequence). Here the CDR3 reads CASSSRTSSADTQYF. The CDR3 nucleotides are TGTGCCAGCAGCTCGCGGACTTCTTCTGCAGATACGCAGTATTTT.

The rearrangement uses TRBV12-3 or TRBV12-4 and TRBJ1-1; D may be TRBD1 (6 bases). The length of the CDR3 is 13 residues. V dropped 7 bases and J dropped 11 bases, with 20 bases sitting between them. CDR3 coding DNA: TGTGCCAGCACCAGGACAGCCACGGACGGGGCTTTCTTT. Its protein product is CASTRTATDGAFF.

The V gene is TRBV12-5, the J gene TRBJ2-5, with TRBD1 as a possible D gene (7 bases). CDR3 length: 17 residues. In germline, CDR1 is LGHNT, CDR2 FRNRAP. Trimming cost V 1 base and J 3 bases, with 18 bases left between them. CDR3 region: CASGLAVSGGQKETQYF. DNA of the CDR3: TGTGCTAGTGGTTTGGCCGTTTCCGGGGGACAGAAAGAGACCCAGTACTTC.

This clone was picked up one time. This chain joins TRBV15 and TRBJ2-3; the D gene is possibly TRBD2 (5 bases). This CDR3 has 13 amino acids. V lost 5 bases and J 10 bases, leaving 16 bases between the germline ends. Looked up from germline, CDR1 is LNHNV and CDR2 is YYDKDF (reference sequence). The CDR3 region is CATSRGESSAQYF. DNA of the CDR3: TGTGCCACCAGCCGGGGTGAGTCCTCCGCGCAGTATTTT.

There are a few counts of this clone. The chain joins TRBV5-6 to TRBJ2-1; perhaps TRBD1 as D (5 bases). The CDR3 is made up of 15 amino acids. Deletions cut 4 bases from V and 4 bases from J, with 15 bases between. Germline-derived CDR1 and CDR2 are SGHDT and YYEEEE. CDR3 loop: CASSPNRLPYNEQFF. The CDR3 bases are TGTGCCAGCAGCCCCAACAGGCTCCCTTACAATGAGCAGTTCTTC.

This clone was counted a single time. This chain links TRBV3-1 (or the pseudogene TRBV3-2) with TRBJ2-1; 11 bases line up with TRBD2. V lost 6 bases, J lost 7 bases, and 8 bases stayed unmatched. Looked up from germline, CDR1 is LGHDT and CDR2 is YNNKEL (reference sequence). This CDR3 is built from 15 residues. CDR3 DNA: TGTGCCAGCAGTGATGGGACTAGCGGCCTGAATGAGCAGTTCTTC. Translated, it gives CASSDGTSGLNEQFF.

The V call is TRBV6-5, the J call TRBJ2-5; TRBD2 agrees at 8 bases. With V trimmed by 6 bases and J by 5 bases, 11 bases remained unmatched. Germline CDR1 reads MNHEY; CDR2 reads SVGAGI. The CDR3 spans 15 residues. CDR3 residues: CASRLSGRREETQYF. The CDR3, as DNA: TGTGCCAGCAGGCTCAGCGGGAGACGGGAGGAGACCCAGTACTTC.

In this sample, this clone turned up a few times. This chain uses TRBV5-6 with TRBJ1-2; a weak D match, TRBD1 (5 bases). Deletions cut 5 bases from V and 2 bases from J, with 13 bases between. The CDR3 extends over 14 amino acids. Germline V CDR1 and CDR2: SGHDT, YYEEEE. CDR3 DNA: TGTGCCAGCAGTTGGGGTGACAGAAACTATGGCTACACCTTC. This encodes CASSWGDRNYGYTF.

In its sample, this clone was seen a few times. This chain uses TRBV2 with TRBJ1-1, with D possibly TRBD1 on 5 matching bases. CDR1 SNHLY and CDR2 FYNNEI come from the germline V gene. The CDR3 contains 14 residues. The ends were cut back, 3 bases at V and 6 bases at J, with 14 bases in the middle. CDR3 in DNA: TGTGCCAGCAGTGACTTGGGCGGGACGGCTGAAGCTTTCTTT. It specifies CASSDLGGTAEAFF. The whole variable domain, filled in from reference TRBV2 and TRBJ1-1, reads EPEVTQTPSHQVTQMGQEVILRCVPISNHLYFYWYRQILGQKVEFLVSFYNNEISEKSEIFDDQFSVERPDGSNFTLKIRSTKLEDSAMYFCASSDLGGTAEAFFGQGTRLTVV.